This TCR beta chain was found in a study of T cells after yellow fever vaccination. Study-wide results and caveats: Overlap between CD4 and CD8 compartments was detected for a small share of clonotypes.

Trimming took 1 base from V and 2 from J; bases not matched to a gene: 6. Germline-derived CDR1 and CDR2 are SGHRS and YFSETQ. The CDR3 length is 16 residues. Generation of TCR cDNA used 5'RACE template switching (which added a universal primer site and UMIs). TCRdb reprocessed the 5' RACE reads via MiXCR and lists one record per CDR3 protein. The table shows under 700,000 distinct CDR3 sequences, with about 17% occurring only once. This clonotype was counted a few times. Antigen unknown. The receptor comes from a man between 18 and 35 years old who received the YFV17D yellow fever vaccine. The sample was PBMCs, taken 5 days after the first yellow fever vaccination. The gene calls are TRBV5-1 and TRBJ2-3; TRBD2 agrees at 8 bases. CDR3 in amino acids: CASSLWAGGLTDTQYF. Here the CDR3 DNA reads TGCGCCAGCAGCTTGTGGGCGGGGGGACTCACAGATACGCAGTATTTT. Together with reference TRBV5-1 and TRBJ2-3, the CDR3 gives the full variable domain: KAGVTQTPRYLIKTRGQQVTLSCSPISGHRSVSWYQQTPGQGLQFLFEYFSETQRNKGNFPGRFSGRQFSNSRSEMNVSTLELGDSALYLCASSLWAGGLTDTQYFGPGTRLTVL.